These T cell receptor beta chains were read from a single sample in a study of response to subunit inactivated influenza vaccine. Via MiXCR, TCRdb re-called the RT-PCR reads, giving one row per CDR3 protein. Of about 700,000 distinct CDR3 sequences in the sample, approximately 15% are singletons; the top ten hold 5.5% to 7%. Sequences were derived from PBMCs from blood, sampled around two weeks before vaccination. All receptors derive from a man in his forties or fifties who received an inactivated influenza vaccine. CDR3s include the opening cysteine and the closing phenylalanine or tryptophan. A D gene is named only where the DNA matches it firmly. Part of the rows lack a size; the others show once, few, many or a class for expanded clones.

V gene: TRBV29-1
CDR3 length: 15
D gene: .
J gene: TRBJ1-1
clone size: .
CDR3 DNA: TGCAGCGTTGAGGGTCTGCAGGGCATGAACACTGAAGCTTTCTTT
CDR3 protein: CSVEGLQGMNTEAFF

V gene: TRBV6-1
CDR3 length: 14
D gene: .
J gene: TRBJ2-1
clone size: .
CDR3 DNA: TGTGCCAGCGCTGTAGGGAGCTCCTACAATGAGCAGTTCTTC
CDR3 protein: CASAVGSSYNEQFF

V gene: TRBV5-1
CDR3 length: 14
D gene: .
J gene: TRBJ1-1
clone size: many
CDR3 DNA: TGCGCCAGCAGCTTGTTTCTGGGCGACACTGAAGCTTTCTTT
CDR3 protein: CASSLFLGDTEAFF

V gene: TRBV2
CDR3 length: 19
D gene: .
J gene: TRBJ2-7
clone size: .
CDR3 DNA: TGTGCCAGCAGTGAGCCCTCCCAGGAGCCACAGGGTCCCTCGCTCGAGCAGTACTTC
CDR3 protein: CASSEPSQEPQGPSLEQYF

V gene: TRBV10-3
CDR3 length: 13
D gene: .
J gene: TRBJ2-1
clone size: many
CDR3 DNA: TGTGCCACTCGCCCACGACAAGGGAATGAGCAGTTCTTC
CDR3 protein: CATRPRQGNEQFF

V gene: TRBV20-1
CDR3 length: 15
D gene: TRBD2
J gene: TRBJ2-5
clone size: .
CDR3 DNA: TGCAGTGCTAGTGGGACTAGCGGGAGAGAAGAGACCCAGTACTTC
CDR3 protein: CSASGTSGREETQYF

V gene: TRBV6-2/TRBV6-3
CDR3 length: 15
D gene: .
J gene: TRBJ2-2
clone size: few
CDR3 DNA: TGTGCCAGCAGGGAGCGGAGGACGAACACCGGGGAGCTGTTTTTT
CDR3 protein: CASRERRTNTGELFF

V gene: TRBV5-6
CDR3 length: 15
D gene: .
J gene: TRBJ2-7
clone size: many
CDR3 DNA: TGTGCCAGCAGCTTGAGACAGGGAGGTGCCTACGAGCAGTACTTC
CDR3 protein: CASSLRQGGAYEQYF

V gene: TRBV7-9
CDR3 length: 17
D gene: .
J gene: TRBJ1-4
clone size: few
CDR3 DNA: TGTGCCAGCAGCTTAGTAAGGACAGAAGCAACTAATGAAAAACTGTTTTTT
CDR3 protein: CASSLVRTEATNEKLFF

V gene: TRBV28
CDR3 length: 15
D gene: .
J gene: TRBJ2-7
clone size: few
CDR3 DNA: TGTGCCAGCAGTTTCTACTTATCAGGACCCACCGAGCAGTACTTC
CDR3 protein: CASSFYLSGPTEQYF

V gene: TRBV5-5
CDR3 length: 16
D gene: .
J gene: TRBJ2-5
clone size: .
CDR3 DNA: TGTGCCAGCAGCTTGGGCAGGGCGTTGAACCAAGAGACCCAGTACTTC
CDR3 protein: CASSLGRALNQETQYF

V gene: TRBV20-1
CDR3 length: 14
D gene: .
J gene: TRBJ2-7
clone size: .
CDR3 DNA: TGCAGTGCCGTTGGAGGAGGGGGGCGGTACGAGCAGTACTTC
CDR3 protein: CSAVGGGGRYEQYF

V gene: TRBV3-1
CDR3 length: 12
D gene: .
J gene: TRBJ2-5
clone size: few
CDR3 DNA: TGTGCCAGCAGCCTTTACATGGAGACCCAGTACTTC
CDR3 protein: CASSLYMETQYF

V gene: TRBV12-3/TRBV12-4
CDR3 length: 12
D gene: .
J gene: TRBJ1-5
clone size: many
CDR3 DNA: TGTGCCAGCAGTTTACCCTATCAGCCCCAGCATTTT
CDR3 protein: CASSLPYQPQHF

V gene: TRBV4-3
CDR3 length: 13
D gene: TRBD1
J gene: TRBJ1-2
clone size: .
CDR3 DNA: TGCGCCAGCAGCCCCTCAGGGGGCAATGGCTACACCTTC
CDR3 protein: CASSPSGGNGYTF

V gene: TRBV20-1
CDR3 length: 12
D gene: .
J gene: TRBJ2-3
clone size: .
CDR3 DNA: TGCAGTGCAGCTAGGGAAACAGATACGCAGTATTTT
CDR3 protein: CSAARETDTQYF

V gene: TRBV27
CDR3 length: 15
D gene: TRBD2
J gene: TRBJ2-1
clone size: many
CDR3 DNA: TGTGCCAGCAGTTGGACTAGCGGGAACTACAATGAGCAGTTCTTC
CDR3 protein: CASSWTSGNYNEQFF

V gene: TRBV19
CDR3 length: 11
D gene: .
J gene: TRBJ1-1
clone size: few
CDR3 DNA: TGTGCCAGTAGTATTCGGGGTGAAGCTTTCTTT
CDR3 protein: CASSIRGEAFF

V gene: TRBV4-3
CDR3 length: 14
D gene: TRBD1
J gene: TRBJ1-4
clone size: .
CDR3 DNA: TGCGCCAGCAGCCAAAGCAGGGGGCAAGGAAAACTGTTTTTT
CDR3 protein: CASSQSRGQGKLFF

V gene: TRBV18
CDR3 length: 13
D gene: .
J gene: TRBJ2-7
clone size: .
CDR3 DNA: TGTGCCAGCTCACCACGGGGCTTCTACGAGCAGTACTTC
CDR3 protein: CASSPRGFYEQYF

V gene: TRBV28
CDR3 length: 15
D gene: .
J gene: TRBJ2-7
clone size: .
CDR3 DNA: TGTGCCAGCAGTTCCCCAGGGGCCGATTCCTACGAGCAGTACTTC
CDR3 protein: CASSSPGADSYEQYF

V gene: TRBV7-2
CDR3 length: 14
D gene: .
J gene: TRBJ1-1
clone size: few
CDR3 DNA: TGTGCCAGCAGCCCCCAATTACTTCCGGGACAAACTTTCTTT
CDR3 protein: CASSPQLLPGQTFF

V gene: TRBV7-3
CDR3 length: 14
D gene: TRBD2
J gene: TRBJ2-3
clone size: few
CDR3 DNA: TGTGCCAGCAGCTCCTCTAGCGGGACAGATACGCAGTATTTT
CDR3 protein: CASSSSSGTDTQYF

V gene: TRBV20-1
CDR3 length: 15
D gene: TRBD1
J gene: TRBJ1-1
clone size: few
CDR3 DNA: TGCAGTGCTACCTCCGGGACAGGGCTAGACACTGAAGCTTTCTTT
CDR3 protein: CSATSGTGLDTEAFF

V gene: TRBV4-2
CDR3 length: 18
D gene: .
J gene: TRBJ2-1
clone size: .
CDR3 DNA: TGTGCCAGCAGCCAAGTTAGTATCGACCGTGGCTCCTACAATGAGCAGTTCTTC
CDR3 protein: CASSQVSIDRGSYNEQFF

V gene: TRBV7-9
CDR3 length: 12
D gene: .
J gene: TRBJ2-7
clone size: few
CDR3 DNA: TGTGCCACCGCAGGGGGGAAGTACGAGCAGTACTTC
CDR3 protein: CATAGGKYEQYF

V gene: TRBV7-2
CDR3 length: 16
D gene: .
J gene: TRBJ1-6
clone size: many
CDR3 DNA: TGTGCCAGCAGCTTAGAAGCCCGAATCTATAATTCACCCCTCCACTTT
CDR3 protein: CASSLEARIYNSPLHF

V gene: TRBV19
CDR3 length: 14
D gene: TRBD1
J gene: TRBJ2-7
clone size: many
CDR3 DNA: TGTGCCAGTAGTATATCGGGACAGGGGAGCGAGCAGTACTTC
CDR3 protein: CASSISGQGSEQYF

V gene: TRBV7-2
CDR3 length: 16
D gene: TRBD1
J gene: TRBJ1-6
clone size: .
CDR3 DNA: TGTGCCAGCAGCTCCGGACAGGGGGCGAAAAATTCACCCCTCCACTTT
CDR3 protein: CASSSGQGAKNSPLHF

V gene: TRBV5-1
CDR3 length: 13
D gene: .
J gene: TRBJ1-2
clone size: many
CDR3 DNA: TGCGCCAGCAGCCCGGCGGACAGTGGTGGCTACACCTTC
CDR3 protein: CASSPADSGGYTF

V gene: TRBV15
CDR3 length: 16
D gene: TRBD1
J gene: TRBJ2-5
clone size: .
CDR3 DNA: TGTGCCACCAGCAGGCACCCGACAGGGTACCAAGAGACCCAGTACTTC
CDR3 protein: CATSRHPTGYQETQYF

V gene: TRBV12-3/TRBV12-4
CDR3 length: 20
D gene: TRBD2
J gene: TRBJ2-3
clone size: .
CDR3 DNA: TGTGCCAGCAGTTTAGTACCCCTCCTGCGGGAGAAGTCCGGGACAGATACGCAGTATTTT
CDR3 protein: CASSLVPLLREKSGTDTQYF

V gene: TRBV5-5
CDR3 length: 14
D gene: TRBD1
J gene: TRBJ2-7
clone size: many
CDR3 DNA: TGTGCCAGCAGGACCGGGACAGGACCCTACGAGCAGTACTTC
CDR3 protein: CASRTGTGPYEQYF

V gene: TRBV3-1
CDR3 length: 15
D gene: .
J gene: TRBJ2-3
clone size: few
CDR3 DNA: TGTGCCAGCAGCCACGGCGGGGGCCGGGCAGATACGCAGTATTTT
CDR3 protein: CASSHGGGRADTQYF

V gene: TRBV4-3
CDR3 length: 14
D gene: .
J gene: TRBJ2-7
clone size: .
CDR3 DNA: TGCGCCAGCAGCCAAGGGCCTGGGCCCAACGAGCAGTACTTC
CDR3 protein: CASSQGPGPNEQYF

V gene: TRBV5-1
CDR3 length: 15
D gene: TRBD1
J gene: TRBJ2-2
clone size: .
CDR3 DNA: TGCGCCAGCAGCATCCGGACAGGGAACACCGGGGAGCTGTTTTTT
CDR3 protein: CASSIRTGNTGELFF

V gene: TRBV6-1
CDR3 length: 16
D gene: .
J gene: TRBJ2-7
clone size: few
CDR3 DNA: TGTGCCAGCAGGCCCACAACATTTGGAGGAACCTACGAGCAGTACTTC
CDR3 protein: CASRPTTFGGTYEQYF

V gene: TRBV12-3/TRBV12-4
CDR3 length: 13
D gene: .
J gene: TRBJ2-7
clone size: many
CDR3 DNA: TGTGCCAGCAGTTCAACAGATTCCTACGAGCAGTACTTC
CDR3 protein: CASSSTDSYEQYF

V gene: TRBV5-1
CDR3 length: 12
D gene: .
J gene: TRBJ2-3
clone size: .
CDR3 DNA: TGCGCCAGCAGCTACCCCACAGATACGCAGTATTTT
CDR3 protein: CASSYPTDTQYF

V gene: TRBV28
CDR3 length: 15
D gene: TRBD2
J gene: TRBJ2-7
clone size: .
CDR3 DNA: TGTGCCAGCAGCATCTCTAGCGGGAGGGCTCGGGAGCAGTACTTC
CDR3 protein: CASSISSGRAREQYF

V gene: TRBV6-2/TRBV6-3
CDR3 length: 14
D gene: .
J gene: TRBJ1-1
clone size: few
CDR3 DNA: TGTGCCAGCAGTCGAAGGGTTGAGGACACTGAAGCTTTCTTT
CDR3 protein: CASSRRVEDTEAFF

V gene: TRBV5-5
CDR3 length: 13
D gene: .
J gene: TRBJ2-2
clone size: .
CDR3 DNA: TGTGCCAGCGGCCCTAGTCGGGATGTGGAGCTGTTTTTT
CDR3 protein: CASGPSRDVELFF

V gene: TRBV20-1
CDR3 length: 17
D gene: TRBD2
J gene: TRBJ2-1
clone size: .
CDR3 DNA: TGCAGTGCTAGAGATCGGTTAGCGGGAGGGGGATACAATGAGCAGTTCTTC
CDR3 protein: CSARDRLAGGGYNEQFF

V gene: TRBV30
CDR3 length: 15
D gene: .
J gene: TRBJ2-7
clone size: .
CDR3 DNA: TGTGCCTGGAGTGTACTAAAGGGGGACTCCTACGAGCAGTACTTC
CDR3 protein: CAWSVLKGDSYEQYF

V gene: TRBV6-1
CDR3 length: 14
D gene: .
J gene: TRBJ2-3
clone size: few
CDR3 DNA: TGTGCCAGCAGTGACGGGACTCGCAAGAATACGCAGTATTTT
CDR3 protein: CASSDGTRKNTQYF

V gene: TRBV13
CDR3 length: 14
D gene: .
J gene: TRBJ2-3
clone size: once
CDR3 DNA: TGTGCCAGCAGCCGTACAGGGAACGCAGATACGCAGTATTTT
CDR3 protein: CASSRTGNADTQYF

V gene: TRBV7-6
CDR3 length: 17
D gene: .
J gene: TRBJ2-3
clone size: few
CDR3 DNA: TGTGCCAGCAGCTTAGATTTTCGGGGTGATGGTCCAGATACGCAGTATTTT
CDR3 protein: CASSLDFRGDGPDTQYF

V gene: TRBV10-3
CDR3 length: 12
D gene: .
J gene: TRBJ1-3
clone size: .
CDR3 DNA: TGTGCCATCAGTGAGCTTGGAAACACCATATATTTT
CDR3 protein: CAISELGNTIYF

V gene: TRBV6-2/TRBV6-3
CDR3 length: 12
D gene: .
J gene: TRBJ2-5
clone size: many
CDR3 DNA: TGTGCCAGCAGTTCGCTAGCGGAGACCCAGTACTTC
CDR3 protein: CASSSLAETQYF

V gene: TRBV10-3
CDR3 length: 13
D gene: TRBD2
J gene: TRBJ2-1
clone size: few
CDR3 DNA: TGTGCCATCAGTGGACTAGCGAACAATGAGCAGTTCTTC
CDR3 protein: CAISGLANNEQFF

V gene: TRBV7-9
CDR3 length: 15
D gene: TRBD1
J gene: TRBJ1-6
clone size: few
CDR3 DNA: TGTGCCAGCAGCTTAGCGGGGGACAGAAATTCACCCCTCCACTTT
CDR3 protein: CASSLAGDRNSPLHF

V gene: TRBV18
CDR3 length: 17
D gene: .
J gene: TRBJ2-2
clone size: once
CDR3 DNA: TGTGCCAGCTCACCGCAGAGGGCAGGGGCAAGCACCGGGGAGCTGTTTTTT
CDR3 protein: CASSPQRAGASTGELFF

V gene: TRBV2
CDR3 length: 15
D gene: .
J gene: TRBJ2-1
clone size: .
CDR3 DNA: TGTGCCAGCAGTGCCACCGCTCCCTTGTACAATGAGCAGTTCTTC
CDR3 protein: CASSATAPLYNEQFF

V gene: TRBV5-1
CDR3 length: 17
D gene: .
J gene: TRBJ1-3
clone size: few
CDR3 DNA: TGCGCCAGCAGCTTGTTGCCTACCACCTCCTCGGGAAACACCATATATTTT
CDR3 protein: CASSLLPTTSSGNTIYF

V gene: TRBV6-2/TRBV6-3
CDR3 length: 15
D gene: .
J gene: TRBJ2-3
clone size: .
CDR3 DNA: TGTGCCAGCAACTACAGGGGAGGGTACACAGATACGCAGTATTTT
CDR3 protein: CASNYRGGYTDTQYF

V gene: TRBV5-1
CDR3 length: 16
D gene: TRBD1
J gene: TRBJ2-5
clone size: .
CDR3 DNA: TGCGCCAGCAGCACGCCCGCCCGGGACAGGCTACGGACCCAGTACTTC
CDR3 protein: CASSTPARDRLRTQYF